The 24 T cell receptor beta chains listed next were all sequenced from one sample in a study of beta chain features in type 1 diabetes. Findings and limits, study-wide: TCRB CDR3s were moderately but significantly shorter in Type 1 diabetes patients in all four CD4+ subsets.

Their antigens remain unidentified. Expressed TCRB transcripts were sequenced because the isolated RNA had all been reverse transcribed beforehand. TCRdb's table, derived via immunoSEQ multiplex PCR, lists solely in-frame clones and lacks some. In the table there are about 150,000 clones, about 12% of which are singletons. Sequencing input: central memory CD4+ T cells from blood. The receptors shown here come from a man younger than 35 with type 1 diabetes.

This clone has just a few counts. The chain employs TRBV30 and TRBJ1-2, with D possibly being TRBD1 (5 bases). From germline, CDR1 is GTSNPN and CDR2 SVGIG (reference sequence). The CDR3 has 12 amino acids. V lost 0 bases to trimming and J lost 3 bases, with 5 bases between them. The CDR3: CAWSVGDYGYTF. CDR3 nucleotide sequence: TGTGCCTGGAGTGTAGGGGACTATGGCTACACCTTC.

This clone showed up just a few times. The chain is built from TRBV7-9 and TRBJ2-1; 13 nucleotides align to TRBD2. Germline V lookup: CDR1 SEHNR, CDR2 FQNEAQ (reference sequence). V trimming: 7 bases; J trimming: 6 bases; junction bases outside the gene matches: 12. The CDR3 is made up of 17 amino acids. CDR3 DNA sequence: TGTGCCAGCATCAAGACTAGCGGGGGGCTTACTATCAATGAGCAGTTCTTC. It translates to CASIKTSGGLTINEQFF.

This clone came up a few times. CDR3 coding DNA: TGTGCCAGCAGTGAATGGGTCACCACAAATTCACCCCTCCACTTT. This codes for CASSEWVTTNSPLHF. V gene TRBV25-1 combines with J gene TRBJ1-6; D is ambiguous. This CDR3 spans 15 amino acids. The germline CDR1 and CDR2 sequences are MGHDK and SYGVNS. V shed 1 base and J shed 7 bases, with 11 bases lying between them.

The chain recombines TRBV6-6 with TRBJ2-3; D is possibly TRBD2 (7 bases). V lost 4 bases and J 7 bases, leaving 12 bases between the germline ends. Looked up from germline, CDR1 is MNHNY and CDR2 is SVGAGI (reference sequence). The length of the CDR3 is 13 residues. CDR3 in amino acids: CASSSDGGHTQYF. CDR3 nucleotides: TGTGCCAGCAGTTCCGACGGGGGGCATACGCAGTATTTT.

The CDR3 nucleotides are TGCGCCAGCCGCAGGGAACTCTCCTACAATGAGCAGTTCTTC. Protein sequence: CASRRELSYNEQFF. V gene TRBV5-1 combines with J gene TRBJ2-1, with D maybe TRBD1 (5 bases). The CDR3 contains 14 residues. The germline V and J ends were trimmed by 7 bases and 0 bases, with 11 bases remaining between them. Per the germline V gene, CDR1 is SGHRS and CDR2 is YFSETQ.

In DNA, the CDR3 is TGTGCCAGCACCGCAGGGGTGGCTTCCTACGAGCAGTACTTC. It encodes CASTAGVASYEQYF. This chain joins TRBV7-2 and TRBJ2-7; a possible D gene is TRBD1 (6 bases). V lost 7 bases and J 1 base, leaving 14 bases between the germline ends. The CDR3 totals 14 residues. Per the germline V gene, CDR1 is SGHTA and CDR2 is FQGNSA. The full variable domain, completed using reference TRBV7-2 and TRBJ2-7, is GAGVSQSPSNKVTEKGKDVELRCDPISGHTALYWYRQSLGQGLEFLIYFQGNSAPDKSGLPSDRFSAERTGGSVSTLTIQRTQQEDSAVYLCASTAGVASYEQYFGPGTRLTVT.

This clone has a handful of counts. This sequence joins TRBV5-1 and TRBJ1-1; maybe TRBD1 (5 bases). Trimming pared 4 bases from V and 8 bases from J, leaving 12 bases between. The CDR3 spans 12 residues. Looked up from germline, CDR1 is SGHRS and CDR2 is YFSETQ. The CDR3 DNA reads TGCGCCAGCAGCGGGGGACCTCCCGAAGCTTTCTTT. Translating it yields CASSGGPPEAFF.

The chain links TRBV19 to TRBJ2-5; possibly TRBD1 for D (6 bases). V lost 7 bases, J lost 4 bases, and 13 bases lay in between. CDR3 length equals 13 residues. CDR1 is LNHDA, CDR2 SQIVND, per germline (reference sequence). The CDR3 protein is CASKRTEGETQYF. CDR3 DNA sequence: TGTGCCAGTAAAAGGACAGAAGGAGAGACCCAGTACTTC.

V gene TRBV18 combines with J gene TRBJ1-6, with TRBD1 as a possible D gene (6 bases). The CDR3 loop spans 16 amino acids. Germline V CDR1 and CDR2: KGHSH, LQKENI. V was pared by 5 bases and J by 6 bases, with 17 bases between. CDR3 sequence reads: CASSNYGQGGNSPLHF. CDR3 nucleotides: TGTGCCAGCTCAAACTATGGACAAGGGGGTAATTCACCCCTCCACTTT.

This chain links TRBV5-1 with TRBJ2-5; D is perhaps TRBD1 or TRBD2 (6 bases each). The CDR3 is 16 residues long. Germline V CDR1 and CDR2: SGHRS, YFSETQ. V was shortened by 7 bases and J by 5 bases, with 24 bases between the two germline ends. The CDR3 DNA reads as TGCGCCAGCGCGGGGCGTGGGGGCCAGATTTCGGAGACCCAGTACTTC. This codes for CASAGRGGQISETQYF.

The rearrangement uses TRBV7-9 and TRBJ2-3, with D possibly being TRBD1 (5 bases). CDR3 length: 16 residues. Germline loops: CDR1 SEHNR, CDR2 FQNEAQ (reference sequence). The V and J ends lost 5 bases and 2 bases respectively, with 17 bases between them. The chain's CDR3 is CASSIGVTQYTDTQYF. The CDR3 DNA is TGTGCCAGCAGCATAGGGGTCACACAGTACACAGATACGCAGTATTTT.

The V call is TRBV2, the J call TRBJ2-3; 7 bases agree with TRBD2. Per the germline V gene, CDR1 is SNHLY and CDR2 is FYNNEI. The CDR3 has 15 residues. Trimming removed 4 bases from V and 0 bases from J; junction bases left unmatched: 4. DNA for the CDR3: TGTGCCAGCAGTGTAAGGCGGGGGAGCACAGATACGCAGTATTTT. Amino acid sequence: CASSVRRGSTDTQYF.

The rearrangement joins TRBV7-7 to TRBJ2-5; D possibly corresponds to TRBD2 (6 bases). The length of the CDR3 is 15 residues. The V end lost 5 bases, the J end lost 1 base, and 14 bases lay between the germline ends. CDR1 and CDR2 (germline): SSHAT, FNYEAQ (reference sequence). CDR3 sequence (DNA): TGTGCCAGCAGCCCTAATAGCGGCCTCCAAGAGACCCAGTACTTC. Protein sequence: CASSPNSGLQETQYF.

The chain is built from TRBV5-1 and TRBJ2-5; perhaps TRBD1 as D (6 bases). V was shortened by 3 bases and J by 5 bases, with 8 bases between the two germline ends. The CDR3 is 12 amino acids. CDR1 is SGHRS, CDR2 YFSETQ, per germline. CDR3 sequence reads: CASSSQGETQYF. In nucleotides, the CDR3 is TGCGCCAGCAGCTCGCAGGGGGAGACCCAGTACTTC.

V gene TRBV18 combines with J gene TRBJ1-1; D is possibly TRBD1 (5 bases). Looked up from germline, CDR1 is KGHSH and CDR2 is LQKENI. The length of the CDR3 is 14 residues. V was shortened by 5 bases and J by 0 bases, with 10 bases between the two germline ends. The CDR3 coding sequence is TGTGCCAGCTCATCACAGGTACTGAACACTGAAGCTTTCTTT. Protein sequence: CASSSQVLNTEAFF.

This clone has a handful of counts. Other DNA sequences in this specimen translate into the identical CDR3. V is TRBV25-1 and J is TRBJ1-5; D is perhaps TRBD1 (5 bases). CDR3 length: 12 amino acids. The germline CDR1 and CDR2 sequences are MGHDK and SYGVNS. V lost 8 bases, J lost 2 bases, and 7 bases lay in between. The CDR3 loop is CASRGGNQPQHF. CDR3 nucleotide sequence: TGTGCCAGCCGGGGCGGCAATCAGCCCCAGCATTTT.

The CDR3 sequence is CASSVGTGSSPGTEAFF. In DNA, the CDR3 is TGTGCCAGCAGTGTTGGGACAGGGTCATCCCCGGGGACTGAAGCTTTCTTT. The V and J genes are TRBV7-8 and TRBJ1-1, with TRBD1 identical over 9 bases. The CDR3 contains 17 residues. V was pared by 6 bases and J by 5 bases, with 16 bases of the junction left unmatched. CDR1 and CDR2 (germline): SGHVS, FQNEAQ.

The gene calls are TRBV29-1 and TRBJ2-3, with D hard to call. The germline V and J ends were trimmed by 2 bases and 0 bases, with 12 bases remaining between them. Germline CDR1 is SQVTM and CDR2 is ANQGSEA. This CDR3 has 15 amino acids. Here the CDR3 reads CSVEIWQESTDTQYF. The CDR3 nucleotides are TGCAGCGTTGAAATTTGGCAGGAGAGCACAGATACGCAGTATTTT.

This clone was seen a handful of times. This chain links TRBV18 with TRBJ2-2; D is possibly TRBD1 (5 bases). The CDR3 spans 15 residues. Germline values: CDR1 KGHSH, CDR2 LQKENI. Trimming shortened V by 2 bases and J by 1 base, and 8 bases separated the two germline ends. CDR3 in amino acids: CASSPSQGNTGELFF. DNA of the CDR3: TGTGCCAGCTCACCAAGCCAGGGGAACACCGGGGAGCTGTTTTTT.

This clone was detected a few times. CDR3 amino acids: CARSTGHLYEQYF. Here the CDR3 DNA reads TGTGCAAGGAGTACGGGACACCTCTACGAGCAGTACTTC. J is TRBJ2-7 and V is TRBV30, with a possible D match to TRBD1 (6 bases). CDR1 is GTSNPN and CDR2 is SVGIG in the germline V gene (reference sequence). CDR3 length: 13 residues.

The genes are TRBV30 and TRBJ2-5, with 7 positions matching TRBD1. From germline, CDR1 is GTSNPN and CDR2 SVGIG (reference sequence). The CDR3 is made up of 14 amino acids. J lost 5 bases, V lost 4 bases, and 10 bases had no gene match. In DNA, the CDR3 is TGTGCCTGGACAGTACAGGGGTCCGGGGAGACCCAGTACTTC. Translated: CAWTVQGSGETQYF.

V is TRBV28 and J is TRBJ1-2; D gene unclear. The CDR3 sequence is 15 residues long. V was shortened by 6 bases and J by 2 bases, with 16 bases between the two germline ends. From germline, CDR1 is MDHEN and CDR2 SYDVKM. CDR3: CASSTTRGANYGYTF. Here the CDR3 DNA reads TGTGCCAGCAGCACAACGAGAGGAGCAAACTATGGCTACACCTTC.

This clone was detected a few times. The chain carries TRBV5-1 and TRBJ2-3; TRBD1 agrees at 7 bases. V gave up 4 bases and J gave up 3 bases; unmatched junction bases: 8. The CDR3 is 15 residues long. Germline V gene sequence: CDR1 SGHRS, CDR2 YFSETQ. CDR3 region: CASSLQSTGTDTQYF. The CDR3 region has the DNA TGCGCCAGCAGCCTTCAATCGACAGGGACAGATACGCAGTATTTT.

This clone was seen repeatedly, ten times or more. The chain uses TRBV13 and TRBJ2-1; no reliable D call. CDR1 and CDR2 (germline): PRHDT, FYEKMQ (reference sequence). This CDR3 has 11 amino acids. Trimming pared 6 bases from V and 5 bases from J, leaving 5 bases between. The CDR3 loop reads CASSKNNEQFF. In nucleotides, the CDR3 is TGTGCCAGCAGTAAAAACAATGAGCAGTTCTTC.